These 25 T cell receptor beta chains share one sample of origin, sequenced in a study of shared clonotypes between healthy human individuals. Data came from immunoSEQ multiplex PCR; TCRdb stores just in-frame clones and leaves some out. The sample lists nearly 1,000,000 clones; 60% to 85% were seen once. The sequenced sample consisted of memory CD4+ T cells sorted from blood. The sample's subset: CD45RA-negative fraction. These receptors were obtained from a man aged 18 to 35 in good health.

The chain uses TRBV27 and TRBJ2-5, with 10 bases identical to TRBD1. The germline V gene encodes CDR1 MNHEY and CDR2 SMNVEV (reference sequence). This CDR3 comprises 14 residues. V gave up 4 bases and J gave up 7 bases; unmatched junction bases: 6. The CDR3 DNA is TGTGCCAGCAGTTGGGGACAGGGGTCCGTGACCCAGTACTTC. Its translation: CASSWGQGSVTQYF.

The chain is built from TRBV5-1 and TRBJ2-1; D gene ambiguous. The CDR3 sequence is 15 residues long. Trimming pared 4 bases from V and 10 bases from J, leaving 21 bases between. Looked up from germline, CDR1 is SGHRS and CDR2 is YFSETQ. For the CDR3, the DNA is TGCGCCAGCAGCACTACTCCTAAATCGGGTCAGGAGCAGTTCTTC. Protein: CASSTTPKSGQEQFF.

CDR3 loop: CASSESARGAGGTDTQYF. CDR3 DNA sequence: TGCGCCAGCAGTGAGTCGGCCCGGGGGGCCGGGGGCACAGATACGCAGTATTTT. The chain couples TRBV10-2 to TRBJ2-3, with D possibly matching TRBD2 (7 bases). The CDR3 is 18 residues long. The ends were cut back, 0 bases at V and 1 base at J, with 17 bases in the middle. Germline V gives CDR1 WSHSY, CDR2 SAAADI.

This clone was observed many times. V and J are TRBV4-3 and TRBJ2-2, with D unresolved. V gave up 4 bases and J gave up 4 bases, with 19 bases separating them. The length of the CDR3 is 17 residues. The germline gives CDR1 LGHNA, CDR2 YSLEER. Here the CDR3 DNA reads TGCGCCAGCAGCCCACAGCCCTTGGGCGGCACCACCGGGGAGCTGTTTTTT. This codes for CASSPQPLGGTTGELFF.

With respect to this clone: A junction boundary mismatches the germline segment, possibly from a read error. CDR3 region: CASSVAGGSYEQYF. CDR3 DNA sequence: TGTGCCAGCAGCGTAGCGGGGGGCTCCTACGAGCAGTACTTC. This chain links TRBV11-1 with TRBJ2-7, with 10 bases fitting TRBD2. From germline, CDR1 is SGHAT and CDR2 FQDESV (reference sequence). The CDR3 totals 14 residues.

The chain has TRBV20-1 and TRBJ1-3; D ambiguous. Germline CDR1 and CDR2: DFQATT and SNEGSKA (reference sequence). Trimming cost V 0 bases and J 10 bases, with 7 bases left between them. The length of the CDR3 is 11 residues. The CDR3 DNA sequence: TGCAGTGCTAGAGATGGGGAGACCATATATTTT. It yields the protein CSARDGETIYF.

The V call is TRBV20-1, the J call TRBJ2-3; D gene uncertain. V lost 3 bases to trimming and J lost 10 bases, with 5 bases between them. This CDR3 is built from 9 residues. CDR1 DFQATT and CDR2 SNEGSKA come from the germline V gene (reference sequence). This CDR3 reads CSASVPQYF. In DNA, the CDR3 is TGCAGTGCTAGTGTTCCGCAGTATTTT.

This chain connects TRBV9 to TRBJ1-5; D might be TRBD1 (6 bases). CDR1 is SGDLS and CDR2 is YYNGEE in the germline V gene. Trimming left V 4 bases short and J 4 bases short, with 12 bases between. CDR3 length equals 14 residues. CDR3 nucleotide sequence: TGTGCCAGCAGCCTCAAAGGGGGAAATCAGCCCCAGCATTTT. Translated, it gives CASSLKGGNQPQHF.

This chain connects TRBV6-6 to TRBJ2-1, with 11 bases lining up with TRBD2. CDR1 and CDR2 (germline): MNHNY, SVGAGI (reference sequence). The CDR3 has 15 amino acids. The junction had 8 bases not matched to a gene; V was cut back by 5 bases and J by 8 bases. The CDR3 coding sequence is TGTGCCAGCAGTGACTATAGCGGGGGGGCCTATGAGCAGTTCTTC. It is translated as CASSDYSGGAYEQFF.

V usage is TRBV11-3 and J usage is TRBJ2-1, with 8 bases fitting TRBD2. Trimming at V came to 3 bases and at J to 9 bases, leaving 7 bases not matched to a gene. The CDR3 runs 14 residues. Germline CDR1 reads SGHNT; CDR2 reads YENEEA. The CDR3 DNA reads TGTGCCAGCAGCTTGGGAGCGGGGGTAAGTGAGCAGTTCTTC. Protein: CASSLGAGVSEQFF.

The V call is TRBV30, the J call TRBJ1-2, with D perhaps TRBD1 (5 bases). CDR3 size: 11 residues. The germline V and J ends were trimmed by 5 bases and 3 bases, with 7 bases remaining between them. The germline V gene encodes CDR1 GTSNPN and CDR2 SVGIG (reference sequence). Here the CDR3 reads CAWGQDYGYTF. The CDR3 DNA follows: TGTGCCTGGGGACAAGACTATGGCTACACCTTC.

This chain uses TRBV30 with TRBJ2-5; no reliable D call. The germline CDR1 and CDR2 sequences are GTSNPN and SVGIG (reference sequence). There are 13 residues in the CDR3. V lost 1 base, J lost 0 bases, and 6 bases lay in between. Here the CDR3 DNA reads TGTGCCTGGAGTGGGGCGAACCAAGAGACCCAGTACTTC. It specifies CAWSGANQETQYF. The variable domain in full, completed from reference TRBV30 and TRBJ2-5, reads SQTIHQWPATLVQPVGSPLSLECTVEGTSNPNLYWYRQAAGRGLQLLFYSVGIGQISSEVPQNLSASRPQDRQFILSSKKLLLSDSGFYLCAWSGANQETQYFGPGTRLLVL.

The chain is built from TRBV7-2 and TRBJ2-5, with 10 positions matching TRBD2. Germline V gives CDR1 SGHTA, CDR2 FQGNSA. V trimming: 5 bases; J trimming: 5 bases; junction bases outside the gene matches: 11. This CDR3 comprises 16 residues. The CDR3 sequence is CASSIRPSGSQETQYF. The CDR3 DNA reads TGTGCCAGCAGCATAAGGCCTAGCGGGAGTCAGGAGACCCAGTACTTC.

The J gene is TRBJ2-2, the V gene TRBV6-1; no clear D. The germline V and J ends were trimmed by 4 bases and 5 bases, with 8 bases remaining between them. The length of the CDR3 is 13 residues. Germline V gene sequence: CDR1 MNHNS, CDR2 SASEGT. The CDR3 nucleotides are TGTGCCAGCAGTGTGACCGGGACCGGGGAGCTGTTTTTT. Translating gives CASSVTGTGELFF.

The genes are TRBV25-1 and TRBJ1-4; D is undetermined. Germline V gene sequence: CDR1 MGHDK, CDR2 SYGVNS. Trimming removed 8 bases from V and 8 bases from J, with 12 bases in between. There are 12 residues in the CDR3. The CDR3 DNA sequence: TGTGCCAGCGCGAGATCGAGAGAAAAACTGTTTTTT. Amino acids: CASARSREKLFF.

The chain joins TRBV27 to TRBJ1-1; no firm D call. The CDR3 covers 16 residues. Germline CDR1 is MNHEY and CDR2 is SMNVEV (reference sequence). Trimming removed 5 bases at V and 0 bases at J, with 16 bases between. The DNA for the CDR3 is TGTGCCAGCAGTCCTACAATCGGGGTGCTGAACACTGAAGCTTTCTTT. Its protein product is CASSPTIGVLNTEAFF.

This chain links TRBV5-6 with TRBJ2-7; 11 bases match TRBD1. V shed 4 bases and J 7 bases; nucleotides not matched to a gene: 16. The CDR3 is 17 residues long. The germline V gene encodes CDR1 SGHDT and CDR2 YYEEEE. The CDR3 nucleotides read TGTGCCAGCAGCCTGAATGGATTTGGACAGGGGGCAAGTGAGCAGTACTTC. This codes for CASSLNGFGQGASEQYF.

V and J are TRBV30 and TRBJ1-6; D is possibly TRBD1 (5 bases). The CDR3 length is 14 residues. Germline values: CDR1 GTSNPN, CDR2 SVGIG (reference sequence). The V end was cut by 5 bases, the J end by 6 bases, with 14 bases between. This CDR3 reads CAWVRDGRNSPLHF. CDR3 nucleotides: TGTGCCTGGGTACGGGACGGCCGTAATTCACCCCTCCACTTT.

This chain uses TRBV7-9 with TRBJ2-5; D unclear. V was trimmed by 0 bases and J by 5 bases, leaving 10 bases between them. Germline V gene lookup returns CDR1 SEHNR and CDR2 FQNEAQ (reference sequence). The CDR3 extends over 14 amino acids. This CDR3 reads CASSLALDRETQYF. Here the CDR3 DNA reads TGTGCCAGCAGCTTAGCCCTGGACCGGGAGACCCAGTACTTC.

The chain carries TRBV19 and TRBJ2-7, with 7 nucleotides matching TRBD2. V dropped 1 base and J dropped 9; count of bases not matched to a gene: 9. This CDR3 contains 14 residues. Germline V gene lookup returns CDR1 LNHDA and CDR2 SQIVND (reference sequence). CDR3 region: CASSIAHSGSGQYF. The CDR3, as DNA: TGTGCCAGTAGTATAGCCCATAGCGGGTCCGGGCAGTACTTC.

V and J are TRBV30 and TRBJ2-7; 9 nucleotides line up with TRBD2. Unmatched junction bases numbered 9, after V lost 2 bases and J lost 7 bases. CDR1 and CDR2 (germline): GTSNPN, SVGIG (reference sequence). The CDR3 is made up of 14 amino acids. The CDR3 sequence: CAWSSAGGGSEQYF. As DNA, the CDR3 is TGTGCCTGGAGTTCAGCGGGAGGAGGGAGTGAGCAGTACTTC.

V usage is TRBV6-1 and J usage is TRBJ2-7, with D possibly matching TRBD1 (6 bases). CDR3 length: 13 residues. V was shortened by 6 bases and J by 4 bases, with 13 bases between the two germline ends. Germline-derived CDR1 and CDR2 are MNHNS and SASEGT. This chain's CDR3 is CASRRGTTYEQYF. CDR3 coding DNA: TGTGCCAGCAGGAGGGGGACAACTTACGAGCAGTACTTC.

This chain links TRBV9 with TRBJ2-7; D unresolved. Germline CDR1 and CDR2: SGDLS and YYNGEE. There are 12 residues in the CDR3. V was trimmed by 3 bases and J by 6 bases, leaving 10 bases between them. The CDR3: CASSATEREQYF. CDR3 coding DNA: TGTGCCAGCAGCGCCACCGAGCGCGAGCAGTACTTC.

A remark on this clone: This clone may be a read error of a much larger clone one base away. This same CDR3 is encoded by further DNA sequences in the sample. J is TRBJ2-1 and V is TRBV5-4; 9 positions match TRBD2. This CDR3 comprises 15 residues. J was trimmed by 2 bases and V by 2 bases; bases with no gene match: 2. CDR1 is SGHNT, CDR2 YYREEE, per germline (reference sequence). The CDR3 DNA sequence: TGTGCCAGCAGCTTAGCGGGGGGAACCTACAATGAGCAGTTCTTC. Protein product: CASSLAGGTYNEQFF. Looking up the rest from reference TRBV5-4 and TRBJ2-1 gives the full variable domain: ETGVTQSPTHLIKTRGQQVTLRCSSQSGHNTVSWYQQALGQGPQFIFQYYREEENGRGNFPPRFSGLQFPNYSSELNVNALELDDSALYLCASSLAGGTYNEQFFGPGTRLTVL.

The chain carries TRBV11-2 and TRBJ2-7, with D possibly matching TRBD2 (5 bases). V gave up 0 bases and J gave up 4 bases, with 7 bases separating them. The CDR3 runs 13 residues. The germline V gene has CDR1 SGHAT and CDR2 FQNNGV. CDR3 in DNA: TGTGCCAGCAGCTTAGAGGAGGCATACGAGCAGTACTTC. Translating gives CASSLEEAYEQYF.